The 20 T cell receptor beta chains listed next were all sequenced from one sample in a study of radiotherapy plus CTLA-4 blockade in lung cancer. Only in-frame clones appear in the TCRdb table, and some are missing; sequencing was by immunoSEQ multiplex PCR. The sample comprises tens of thousands of clones, around 90% of which are singletons, and around 0.87% rests with the top ten. The sample was peripheral blood, taken from a patient treated with radiotherapy plus ipilimumab. The receptor source for this set is a human donor with non-small cell lung cancer who had stable disease on radiotherapy plus ipilimumab.

The rearrangement links TRBV2 to TRBJ2-2, with D perhaps TRBD1 (5 bases). Germline assignment: CDR1 SNHLY and CDR2 FYNNEI. The V gene lost 6 bases and the J gene lost 4 bases, with 15 bases spanning the gap. CDR3 size: 15 residues. CDR3 residues: CASSGPGRVTGELFF. The CDR3 DNA reads as TGTGCCAGCAGCGGGCCAGGGCGCGTCACCGGGGAGCTGTTTTTT. Looking up the rest from reference TRBV2 and TRBJ2-2 gives the full variable domain: EPEVTQTPSHQVTQMGQEVILRCVPISNHLYFYWYRQILGQKVEFLVSFYNNEISEKSEIFDDQFSVERPDGSNFTLKIRSTKLEDSAMYFCASSGPGRVTGELFFGEGSRLTVL.

The rearrangement joins TRBV30 to TRBJ2-5; the D gene is possibly TRBD2 (5 bases). Germline CDR1 reads GTSNPN; CDR2 reads SVGIG (reference sequence). The CDR3 is made up of 14 amino acids. Trimming pared 0 bases from V and 6 bases from J, leaving 14 bases between. The CDR3 is CAWSVHSSGKTQYF. CDR3 nucleotides: TGTGCCTGGAGTGTACATAGCTCGGGGAAGACCCAGTACTTC.

The rearrangement uses TRBV30 and TRBJ2-7; tentatively, D is TRBD2 (6 bases). This CDR3 contains 15 residues. V lost 2 bases and J lost 3, with 17 bases in between. Germline CDR1 GTSNPN, CDR2 SVGIG (reference sequence). CDR3 bases: TGTGCCTGGAGTATCGCAGGGCGGGACGTCTACGAGCAGTACTTC. Its protein is CAWSIAGRDVYEQYF.

The chain links TRBV5-4 to TRBJ2-2; a possible D gene is TRBD1 (7 bases). The V gene lost 3 bases and the J gene lost 6 bases, with 18 bases spanning the gap. The CDR3 has 16 residues. The V gene's germline CDR1 is SGHNT and CDR2 YYREEE (reference sequence). CDR3 nucleotide sequence: TGTGCCAGCAGCTCGCGAGGAGGGGGCAATCCCGGGGAGCTGTTTTTT. Translating it yields CASSSRGGGNPGELFF.

This clone is a singleton in its sample. This sequence joins TRBV5-5 and TRBJ2-3, with 9 bases fitting TRBD2. Germline V gives CDR1 SGHKS, CDR2 YYEKEE (reference sequence). Trimming at V came to 3 bases and at J to 4 bases, leaving 6 bases not matched to a gene. There are 15 residues in the CDR3. DNA of the CDR3: TGTGCCAGCAGCTCGATTGCGGGGGGGCCAGATACGCAGTATTTT. Translating it yields CASSSIAGGPDTQYF. Together with reference TRBV5-5 and TRBJ2-3, the CDR3 gives the full variable domain: DAGVTQSPTHLIKTRGQQVTLRCSPISGHKSVSWYQQVLGQGPQFIFQYYEKEERGRGNFPDRFSARQFPNYSSELNVNALLLGDSALYLCASSSIAGGPDTQYFGPGTRLTVL.

The J gene is TRBJ1-3, the V gene TRBV19; a weak D match, TRBD1 (5 bases). The germline gives CDR1 LNHDA, CDR2 SQIVND (reference sequence). The CDR3 totals 15 residues. The V gene lost 9 bases and the J gene lost 0 bases, with 15 bases spanning the gap. For the CDR3, the DNA is TGTGCCAGCCGGGACTTCCTGAGCTCTGGAAACACCATATATTTT. This codes for CASRDFLSSGNTIYF.

The chain has TRBV28 and TRBJ2-7; 9 positions agree with TRBD1. Trimming took 5 bases from V and 0 from J; bases not matched to a gene: 8. Per germline, CDR1 MDHEN and CDR2 SYDVKM. This CDR3 comprises 16 residues. This CDR3 is CASSPTGTGNSYEQYF. CDR3 bases: TGTGCCAGCAGTCCGACTGGGACAGGGAACTCCTACGAGCAGTACTTC.

The chain carries TRBV28 and TRBJ2-1; D is perhaps TRBD2 (6 bases). Germline V gene sequence: CDR1 MDHEN, CDR2 SYDVKM. The CDR3 consists of 11 residues. The ends were cut back, 8 bases at V and 10 bases at J, with 12 bases in the middle. DNA for the CDR3: TGTGCCAGCGGGACTCTTAGGGAGCAGTTCTTC. This sequence encodes CASGTLREQFF. Using reference TRBV28 and TRBJ2-1 for the parts outside the CDR3, the full variable domain is DVKVTQSSRYLVKRTGEKVFLECVQDMDHENMFWYRQDPGLGLRLIYFSYDVKMKEKGDIPEGYSVSREKKERFSLILESASTNQTSMYLCASGTLREQFFGPGTRLTVL.

V is TRBV18 and J is TRBJ2-5; D is undetermined. Germline V CDR1 and CDR2: KGHSH, LQKENI. This CDR3 has 13 residues. Trimming took 6 bases from V and 5 from J, leaving 13 bases between them. The CDR3 loop reads CASSPDRRETQYF. DNA of the CDR3: TGTGCCAGCTCGCCGGACCGTCGGGAGACCCAGTACTTC.

In this sample, this clone turned up a few times. The rearrangement joins TRBV18 to TRBJ2-3; tentative D call: TRBD1 (6 bases). Deletions cut 1 base from V and 3 bases from J, with 11 bases between. In germline, CDR1 is KGHSH, CDR2 LQKENI. The CDR3 covers 15 residues. This CDR3 reads CASSPLAGATDTQYF. As DNA, the CDR3 is TGTGCCAGCTCACCACTGGCAGGGGCGACAGATACGCAGTATTTT.

J is TRBJ2-3 and V is TRBV4-2, with TRBD2 matching 9 bases. Unmatched junction bases numbered 8, after V lost 0 bases and J lost 7 bases. This CDR3 is built from 16 residues. The germline V gene encodes CDR1 LGHNA and CDR2 YNFKEQ. CDR3 protein: CASSQDGTAGGHTQYF. The DNA of the CDR3 is TGTGCCAGCAGCCAAGATGGTACGGCGGGAGGGCATACGCAGTATTTT.

The chain joins TRBV29-1 to TRBJ2-5; D is uncertain. V was cut by 4 bases and J by 2 bases, with 11 bases left in between. The CDR3 consists of 13 residues. The germline V gene has CDR1 SQVTM and CDR2 ANQGSEA. The CDR3 DNA follows: TGCAGCGTTGTATGGGCGGTACAAGAGACCCAGTACTTC. This codes for CSVVWAVQETQYF.

This chain connects TRBV23-1 to TRBJ2-7; 7 bases fit TRBD1. TRBV23-1 is marked as an open reading frame, function uncertain. CDR3 length equals 17 residues. After removal of 6 bases from V and 0 bases from J, the junction contained 14 bases not matched to a gene. The CDR3 loop reads CASSLFLRTGYSYEQYF. The CDR3 DNA sequence: TGCGCCAGCAGCCTCTTTTTAAGGACAGGTTACTCCTACGAGCAGTACTTC.

The table lists this clone with a few counts. The chain employs TRBV27 and TRBJ2-2, with TRBD1 matching 7 bases. Per germline, CDR1 MNHEY and CDR2 SMNVEV (reference sequence). J was trimmed by 5 bases and V by 7 bases; bases with no gene match: 13. The CDR3 sequence is 16 residues long. The CDR3 bases are TGTGCCAGCACCCAAACGGGAAGGGGGCGTACCGGGGAGCTGTTTTTT. It encodes CASTQTGRGRTGELFF.

The genes are TRBV10-1 and TRBJ2-1; 10 nucleotides line up with TRBD2. V shed 5 bases, J shed 6 bases, and the junction held 7 bases outside the gene matches. This CDR3 is 15 amino acids long. Looked up from germline, CDR1 is WNHNN and CDR2 is SYGVQD (reference sequence). DNA for the CDR3: TGCGCCAGCAGTTCCCAGGCTAGCGGGAGCAATGAGCAGTTCTTC. It specifies CASSSQASGSNEQFF.

The V call is TRBV7-3, the J call TRBJ2-3; 11 bases are shared with TRBD2. CDR1 and CDR2 (germline): SGHTA, FQGTGA. This CDR3 has 19 residues. V lost 0 bases to trimming and J lost 6 bases; unmatched junction nucleotides: 14. The CDR3 here is CASSLTTLAGGSLEDTQYF. In DNA, the CDR3 is TGTGCCAGCAGCTTAACGACGCTAGCGGGGGGCTCCCTGGAGGATACGCAGTATTTT. The complete variable domain, with remaining parts taken from reference TRBV7-3 and TRBJ2-3, reads GAGVSQTPSNKVTEKGKYVELRCDPISGHTALYWYRQSLGQGPEFLIYFQGTGAADDSGLPNDRFFAVRPEGSVSTLKIQRTERGDSAVYLCASSLTTLAGGSLEDTQYFGPGTRLTVL.

To note about this clone: This sample includes further DNA sequences coding for the same CDR3. V is TRBV11-2 and J is TRBJ2-7; TRBD1 matches at 11 bases. Germline V gene lookup returns CDR1 SGHAT and CDR2 FQNNGV. The CDR3 spans 16 residues. The trim removed 2 bases at V and 2 bases at J, leaving 5 bases unmatched. Here the CDR3 DNA reads TGTGCCAGCAGCTTACGGGGACAGGGGGGCCCCTACGAGCAGTACTTC. This gives the protein CASSLRGQGGPYEQYF.

The rearrangement joins TRBV9 to TRBJ2-5; D unclear. The CDR3 sequence is 14 residues long. The germline V and J ends were trimmed by 4 bases and 3 bases, with 13 bases remaining between them. Germline V gene lookup returns CDR1 SGDLS and CDR2 YYNGEE. DNA of the CDR3: TGTGCCAGCAGCTCACGCTGGTTGAAAGAGACCCAGTACTTC. This encodes CASSSRWLKETQYF.

This chain links TRBV21-1 with TRBJ2-3; the table names TRBD2, a call not compared with the DNA. TRBV21-1 is classified as a pseudogene. This CDR3 contains 17 residues. The CDR3 loop is CASSTRLAGEGTDTQYF. CDR3 DNA: TGTGCCAGCAGCACCCGACTAGCGGGAGAGGGCACAGATACGCAGTATTTT.

This clone has just a few counts. The genes are TRBV25-1 and TRBJ1-6; the match to TRBD1 covers 7 bases. The germline V gene encodes CDR1 MGHDK and CDR2 SYGVNS. J gave up 5 bases and V 6 bases, and 4 bases lay outside the gene matches. CDR3 length equals 14 residues. The CDR3: CASRGGGDNSPLHF. In DNA form, the CDR3 reads TGTGCCAGCAGGGGAGGGGGCGATAATTCACCCCTCCACTTT.